Described below is a single T cell receptor (beta chain) sequence and its context. What it binds is not known. The data were taken from a study of T cells in tumors after PD-1 blockade. Notes on the study in general: Peripheral recruitment is suggested, as some novel exhausted tumor clones were in pre-treatment blood.

Profiling relied on immunoSEQ multiplex PCR, and the TCRdb table lists in-frame clones only, not all of them. The data show about 33,000 clones, 78% seen once. This specimen was PBMCs, taken before anti-PD-1 treatment. This TCR derives from a human donor with basal cell carcinoma.

CDR3 nucleotides: TGTGCCAGCCGTAAGGACGGGGGGCCGTTTGGCTACACCTTC. It specifies CASRKDGGPFGYTF. V gene TRBV2 combines with J gene TRBJ1-2; D might be TRBD1 (6 bases). The CDR3 loop spans 14 amino acids. Germline V gene data show CDR1 as SNHLY and CDR2 as FYNNEI. Deletions cut 8 bases from V and 7 bases from J, with 20 bases between.